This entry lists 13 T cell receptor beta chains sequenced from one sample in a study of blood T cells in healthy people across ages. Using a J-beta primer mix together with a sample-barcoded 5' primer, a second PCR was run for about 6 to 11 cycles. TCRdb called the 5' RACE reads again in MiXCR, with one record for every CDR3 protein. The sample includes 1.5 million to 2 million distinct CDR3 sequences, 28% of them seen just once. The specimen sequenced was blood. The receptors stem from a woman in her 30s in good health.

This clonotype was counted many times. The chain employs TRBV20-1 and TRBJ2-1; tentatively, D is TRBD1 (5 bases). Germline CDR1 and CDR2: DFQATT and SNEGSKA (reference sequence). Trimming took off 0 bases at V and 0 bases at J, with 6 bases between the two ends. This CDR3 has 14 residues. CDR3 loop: CSAREGDSYNEQFF. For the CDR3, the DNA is TGCAGTGCTAGAGAAGGGGACTCCTACAATGAGCAGTTCTTC.

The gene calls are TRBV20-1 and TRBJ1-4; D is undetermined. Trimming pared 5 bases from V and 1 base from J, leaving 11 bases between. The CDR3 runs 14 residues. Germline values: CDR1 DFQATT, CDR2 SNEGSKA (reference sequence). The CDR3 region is CSAPPEKTNEKLFF. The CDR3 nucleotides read TGCAGTGCTCCCCCGGAGAAAACTAATGAAAAACTGTTTTTT.

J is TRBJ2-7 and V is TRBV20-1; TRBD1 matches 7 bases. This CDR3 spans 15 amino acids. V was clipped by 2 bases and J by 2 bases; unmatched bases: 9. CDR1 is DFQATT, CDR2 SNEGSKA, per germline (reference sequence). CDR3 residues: CSARRQGRGTYEQYF. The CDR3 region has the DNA TGCAGTGCTAGAAGACAGGGAAGAGGTACCTACGAGCAGTACTTC.

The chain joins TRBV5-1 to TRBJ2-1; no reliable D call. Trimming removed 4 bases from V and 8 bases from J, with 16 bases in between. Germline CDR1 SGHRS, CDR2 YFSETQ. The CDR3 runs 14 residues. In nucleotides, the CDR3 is TGCGCCAGCAGCCTGGTCGACCTTACGGATGAGCAGTTCTTC. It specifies CASSLVDLTDEQFF.

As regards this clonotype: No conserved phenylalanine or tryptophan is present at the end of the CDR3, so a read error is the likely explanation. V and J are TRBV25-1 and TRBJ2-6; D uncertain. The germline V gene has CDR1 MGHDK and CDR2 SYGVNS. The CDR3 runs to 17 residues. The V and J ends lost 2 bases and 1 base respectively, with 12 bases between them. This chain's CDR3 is CASSEGVVRSGANVLTV. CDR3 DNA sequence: TGTGCCAGCAGTGAAGGGGTTGTAAGGTCTGGGGCCAACGTCCTGACTGTC.

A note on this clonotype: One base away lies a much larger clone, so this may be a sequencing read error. CDR3 amino acids: CASSGEGGQETQYF. CDR3 DNA sequence: TGTGCCAGCAGCGGTGAGGGGGGACAAGAGACCCAGTACTTC. This rearrangement joins TRBV9 to TRBJ2-5; either TRBD1 or TRBD2 may supply D (6 bases each). CDR3 length: 14 amino acids. From germline, CDR1 is SGDLS and CDR2 YYNGEE. Trimming cost V 3 bases and J 2 bases, with 11 bases left between them.

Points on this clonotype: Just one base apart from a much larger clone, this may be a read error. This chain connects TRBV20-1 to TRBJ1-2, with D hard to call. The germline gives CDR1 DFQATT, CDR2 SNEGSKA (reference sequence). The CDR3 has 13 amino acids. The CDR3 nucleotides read TGCGGTGCTAGAGATTTAGCCGTTCATGGCTACACCTTC. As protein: CGARDLAVHGYTF.

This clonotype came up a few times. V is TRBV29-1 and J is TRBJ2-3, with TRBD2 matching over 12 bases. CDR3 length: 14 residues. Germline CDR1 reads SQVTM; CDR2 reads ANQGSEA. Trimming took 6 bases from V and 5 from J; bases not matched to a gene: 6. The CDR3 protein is CSVGGLAGRDTQYF. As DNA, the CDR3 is TGCAGCGTGGGTGGACTAGCGGGACGAGATACGCAGTATTTT.

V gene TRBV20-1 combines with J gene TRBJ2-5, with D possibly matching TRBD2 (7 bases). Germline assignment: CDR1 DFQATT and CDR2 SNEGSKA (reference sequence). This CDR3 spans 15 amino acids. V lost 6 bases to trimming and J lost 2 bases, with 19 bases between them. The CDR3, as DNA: TGCAGTGCAAGGGGGGGGGCGTTCACACAAGAGACCCAGTACTTC. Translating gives CSARGGAFTQETQYF.

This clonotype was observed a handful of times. The CDR3 protein is CSANRSPYEQYF. CDR3 nucleotide sequence: TGCAGTGCTAACCGAAGTCCCTACGAGCAGTACTTC. This chain connects TRBV20-1 to TRBJ2-7; D is ambiguous. The CDR3 is made up of 12 amino acids. Germline loops: CDR1 DFQATT, CDR2 SNEGSKA (reference sequence). Trimming pared 4 bases from V and 2 bases from J, leaving 9 bases between.

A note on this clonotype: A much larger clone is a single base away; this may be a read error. CDR3 nucleotide sequence: TGTGCCAGCAGTGACGGCCAAGCTAGCACAGATACGCAGTATTTT. Protein: CASSDGQASTDTQYF. The chain recombines TRBV12-3 or TRBV12-4 with TRBJ2-3; D unresolved. This CDR3 contains 15 residues. Trimming pared 5 bases from V and 0 bases from J, leaving 12 bases between.

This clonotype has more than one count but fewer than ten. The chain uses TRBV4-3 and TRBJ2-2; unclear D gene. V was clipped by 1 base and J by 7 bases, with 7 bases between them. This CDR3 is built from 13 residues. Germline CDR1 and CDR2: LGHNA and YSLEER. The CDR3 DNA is TGCGCCAGCAGCCAAGGGGTGGGCGGGGAGCTGTTTTTT. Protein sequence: CASSQGVGGELFF.

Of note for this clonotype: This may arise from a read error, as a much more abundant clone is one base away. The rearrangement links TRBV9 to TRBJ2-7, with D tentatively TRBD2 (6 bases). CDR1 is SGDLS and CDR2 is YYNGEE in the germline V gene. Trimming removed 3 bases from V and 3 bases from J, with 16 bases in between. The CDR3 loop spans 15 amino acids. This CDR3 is CASSGGVQTSYEQYF. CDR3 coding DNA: TGTGCCAGCAGCGGAGGGGTCCAGACTAGCTACGAGCAGTACTTC.